The TCR beta chain under discussion was sequenced for a study of blood T cells in healthy people across ages. A few counts support this clonotype. Its antigen is not known. Through a sample-barcoded 5' primer and a J-beta primer mix, a second PCR was run for roughly 6 to 12 cycles. A 12-random-nucleotide template-switch adaptor tagged each cDNA molecule. TCRdb reprocessed the 5' RACE reads with MiXCR, giving one entry per CDR3 protein. The table includes roughly 930,000 distinct CDR3 sequences, roughly 48% detected once. Germline V gene sequence: CDR1 SGHAT, CDR2 FQNNGV. This CDR3 is 14 amino acids long. V dropped 5 bases and J dropped 4 bases, with 15 bases sitting between them. Study-level results: Diversity estimates drawn from one million T cells were deemed underestimates. Leaving the PBMCs unsorted stopped any conclusive comparison of naive versus antigen-experienced cells. Significant beta diversity loss was already apparent by age roughly 40, declining roughly linearly.

The clonotype comes from a man under 40 in good health. Sample: blood. The V and J genes are TRBV11-2 and TRBJ2-7; D unclear. The CDR3 nucleotides are TGTGCCAGCAGCCCCATCCCCACTCTATACGAGCAGTACTTC. This gives the protein CASSPIPTLYEQYF.